This T cell receptor (beta chain) was recovered during a study of T cell responses to AZD1222 COVID-19 vaccine. The germline V gene encodes CDR1 KGHSH and CDR2 LQKENI. V was clipped by 1 base and J by 7 bases, with 7 bases between them. This CDR3 comprises 13 residues. On this clone itself: What it binds is not known.

TCRdb's table, derived via immunoSEQ multiplex PCR, lists solely in-frame clones and lacks some. The data hold roughly 42,000 clones, with over 60% observed a single time. Study-wide points: Repertoires were obtained solely post-peak T cell response. Baseline antibody screening turned up just six or seven seropositive AZD1222 recipients. The reported proportion of spike-specific TCRs targeting unmutated variant regions was nearly half. Among vaccine-associated CD4 TCRs, coverage spanned spike, with dominance at 160-218 and 743-854.

This rearrangement joins TRBV18 to TRBJ2-2; D not certain. The sample in question was peripheral blood, obtained on day 0 of AZD1222 vaccination. This receptor was identified in an adult in good health. The CDR3 DNA reads TGTGCCAGCTCACCACAGGAACTCGGGGAGCTGTTTTTT. Translating it yields CASSPQELGELFF.